This T cell receptor beta chain comes out of a study of Graves' ophthalmopathy and Graves' hyperthyroidism. After removal of 1 base from V and 3 bases from J, the junction contained 3 bases not matched to a gene. The CDR3 has 14 residues. Germline V gene sequence: CDR1 LNHNV, CDR2 YYDKDF (reference sequence). In this sample, this clonotype turned up many times. As the template, RNA transcripts were used to amplify TCR beta CDR3 regions. Investigators did first-round RT-PCR with HTBI primers, then second-round multiplex PCR. Using its own MiXCR run on the multiplex PCR reads, TCRdb lists one record per CDR3 protein. Of fewer than 600,000 distinct CDR3 sequences listed, roughly an eighth are singletons.

Sequencing was done on a sample of blood. This TCR was recovered from a woman aged 25 to 39 with Graves' ophthalmopathy. The chain has TRBV15 and TRBJ2-7, with 7 bases identical to TRBD1. As DNA, the CDR3 is TGTGCCACCAGCAGAGGGGACAGTGGCTACGAGCAGTACTTC. It translates to CATSRGDSGYEQYF.